These T cell receptor beta chains were read from a single sample in a study of beta chain features in type 1 diabetes. The protocol was immunoSEQ multiplex PCR, while the TCRdb copy is restricted to in-frame clones and leaves out a portion. The data show a few hundred thousand clones, about 15% seen once. The sample consisted of naive CD4+ T cells from blood. These receptors all come from a young woman in good health. Each CDR3 is given with its conserved first and last residue. A D gene is named only where the DNA matches it firmly. The size field is filled for only some rows; it gives once, few, many or a size class.

v_call	j_call	d_call	clone_size	cdr3_nt	cdr3_aa
TRBV5-6	TRBJ2-2	.	few	TGTGCCAGCAGCTTGTTCGGGGTGGACGGGGAGCTGTTTTTT	CASSLFGVDGELFF
TRBV5-1	TRBJ2-5	.	few	TGCGCCAGCAGCCTTGGGACATCTATTCTAGAGACCCAGTACTTC	CASSLGTSILETQYF
TRBV29-1	TRBJ2-5	.	few	TGCAGCGTTGTACTCGAGTTGGAGACCCAGTACTTC	CSVVLELETQYF
TRBV19	TRBJ1-2	.	.	TGTGCCAGCAGGGTTAACTATGGCTACACCTTC	CASRVNYGYTF
TRBV27	TRBJ2-3	.	.	TGTGCCAGCCGGTGGGACTCCTTGGGAGATACGCAGTATTTT	CASRWDSLGDTQYF
TRBV6-1	TRBJ2-1	TRBD2	few	TGTGCCAGCAGCAGACTAGCGGGAGTAGAGCAGTTCTTC	CASSRLAGVEQFF
TRBV25-1	TRBJ2-7	TRBD2	few	TGTGCCAGCAGTGACGGAAACGGGAGGGCCTTCGAGCAGTACTTC	CASSDGNGRAFEQYF
TRBV4-2	TRBJ2-1	TRBD2	few	TGTGCCAGCAGCCTCTCCGTTCGTAGGACTAGCGACTACAATGAGCAGTTCTTC	CASSLSVRRTSDYNEQFF
TRBV18	TRBJ2-4	.	.	TGTGCCAGCTCACCACCAAGTCTAGCGCCCGTAGCCAAAAACATTCAGTACTTC	CASSPPSLAPVAKNIQYF
TRBV5-4	TRBJ1-1	TRBD1	.	TGTGCCAGCAGCCCGACAGGGGGCTTAAACACTGAAGCTTTCTTT	CASSPTGGLNTEAFF
TRBV30	TRBJ2-1	.	few	TGTGCCTGGAGTGTAGAAGGTCTGAGGAGGGGGTTCTTC	CAWSVEGLRRGFF
TRBV2	TRBJ1-4	.	once	TGTGCCAGCAAGGCGGATTCTAATGAAAAACTGTTTTTT	CASKADSNEKLFF
TRBV15	TRBJ2-7	TRBD2	.	TGTGCCACCAGCAGGACTAGCGGGCCTTACGAGCAGTACTTC	CATSRTSGPYEQYF
TRBV5-6	TRBJ2-2	.	.	TGTGCCAGCAGCTTGAGATGGGCCACCGGGGAGCTGTTTTTT	CASSLRWATGELFF
TRBV19	TRBJ1-1	.	.	TGTGCCAGTAGTTTCCTGGACGGGGGCACTGAAGCTTTCTTT	CASSFLDGGTEAFF
TRBV28	TRBJ1-2	.	few	TGTGCCAGCAGTTTAGACACCTATGGCTACACCTTC	CASSLDTYGYTF
TRBV29-1	TRBJ1-5	TRBD1	few	TGCAGCGCCATGGACAGGGTACACCAGCCCCAGCATTTT	CSAMDRVHQPQHF
TRBV27	TRBJ2-5	TRBD1	few	TGTGCCAGCAGTCTACAGGGGGCAGAGACCCAGTACTTC	CASSLQGAETQYF
TRBV28	TRBJ1-1	.	few	TGTGCCAGCAGTTTCGGAGGGCGCGTTGAAGCTTTCTTT	CASSFGGRVEAFF
TRBV7-9	TRBJ1-2	.	few	TGTGCCAGCAGCCAAGACCGCGGGGGGGGCTACACCTTC	CASSQDRGGGYTF
TRBV25-1	TRBJ2-1	.	few	TGTGCCAGCAGATCTAGATCCGACGACGATGAGCAGTTCTTC	CASRSRSDDDEQFF
TRBV2	TRBJ2-2	.	.	TGTGCCAGCAGTGAACGGGGGGCGCGGAACACCGGGGAGCTGTTTTTT	CASSERGARNTGELFF
TRBV7-9	TRBJ2-3	.	.	TGTGCCAGCAGCCGGACTACTAGCACAGATACGCAGTATTTT	CASSRTTSTDTQYF
TRBV5-1	TRBJ2-3	.	.	TGCGCCAGCAGCCCTAGCACAGATACGCAGTATTTT	CASSPSTDTQYF
TRBV6-6	TRBJ2-2	.	few	TGTGCCAGCAGTTTCCAGACCGGGGAGCTGTTTTTT	CASSFQTGELFF
TRBV10-3	TRBJ2-1	TRBD2	few	TGTGCCATCGGGGGGACTACCAACAATGAGCAGTTCTTC	CAIGGTTNNEQFF
TRBV7-2	TRBJ2-7	TRBD1	few	TGTGCCAGCAGCAAGCGGACAGGGGACTACGAGCAGTACTTC	CASSKRTGDYEQYF
TRBV19	TRBJ2-1	TRBD2	.	TGTGCCAGTAGTGTGGGGACTAGCGGGAGAAATGAGCAGTTCTTC	CASSVGTSGRNEQFF
TRBV6-5	TRBJ2-7	.	.	TGTGCCAGCAGTTACTCGAGTAGCGCCTCCTACGAGCAGTACTTC	CASSYSSSASYEQYF
TRBV7-3	TRBJ1-1	TRBD1	.	TGTGCCAGCAGCTCGACAGGGAGCACTGAAGCTTTCTTT	CASSSTGSTEAFF
TRBV30	TRBJ1-2	TRBD1	few	TGTGCCTACCTAAAGGGCCCCGTGAGTGGGACAGGGGGCTCCTATGGCTACACCTTC	CAYLKGPVSGTGGSYGYTF
TRBV5-1	TRBJ2-4	.	few	TGCGCCAGCAGCTTGGCCGGGGAGGCAAAGAACATTCAGTACTTC	CASSLAGEAKNIQYF
TRBV30	TRBJ2-7	TRBD1	few	TGTGCCTGGAGTGTACCTTGGACAGGGGTGATCGAGCAGTACTTC	CAWSVPWTGVIEQYF
TRBV7-2	TRBJ2-7	TRBD1	.	TGTGCCAGCAGCCGCCCCGACAGGGCAAACGAGCAGTACTTC	CASSRPDRANEQYF
TRBV2	TRBJ2-7	.	few	TGTGCCAGCAGAAATAGCGGTATTTCCTACGAGCAGTACTTC	CASRNSGISYEQYF